This T cell receptor (beta chain) is drawn from a study of regulatory T cells in long-lasting Graves disease. With V trimmed by 4 bases and J by 0 bases, 5 bases remained unmatched. The length of the CDR3 is 17 residues. CDR1 KGHDR and CDR2 SFDVKD come from the germline V gene. HTBI primers from iRepertoire and Arm-PCR of CDR3 regions yielded the TCR beta libraries. TCRdb called the multiplex PCR reads again in MiXCR, with one record for every CDR3 protein. The data hold some 410,000 distinct CDR3 sequences, with roughly 15% observed a single time. Time point indicated: newly diagnosed GD, antithyroid drugs for less than 3 months. Extracted PBMC RNA gave rise to the TCR library. The sample was also reused in another study, on T cells in Graves' hyperthyroidism and ophthalmopathy. That study adds: Orbital computed tomography, thyroid ultrasound, serum thyroxine and TRAb, and clinical symptoms together informed the diagnoses.

Material: peripheral blood mononuclear cells (PBMCs), obtained at new diagnosis, from a patient treated with antithyroid drugs. The J gene is TRBJ2-5, the V gene TRBV24-1; TRBD2 agrees at 12 bases. The receptor comes from a woman aged 30 to 39 with Graves disease. The CDR3 is CATSDAGTSGHQETQYF. The DNA of the CDR3 is TGTGCCACCAGTGACGCCGGGACTAGCGGGCACCAAGAGACCCAGTACTTC.